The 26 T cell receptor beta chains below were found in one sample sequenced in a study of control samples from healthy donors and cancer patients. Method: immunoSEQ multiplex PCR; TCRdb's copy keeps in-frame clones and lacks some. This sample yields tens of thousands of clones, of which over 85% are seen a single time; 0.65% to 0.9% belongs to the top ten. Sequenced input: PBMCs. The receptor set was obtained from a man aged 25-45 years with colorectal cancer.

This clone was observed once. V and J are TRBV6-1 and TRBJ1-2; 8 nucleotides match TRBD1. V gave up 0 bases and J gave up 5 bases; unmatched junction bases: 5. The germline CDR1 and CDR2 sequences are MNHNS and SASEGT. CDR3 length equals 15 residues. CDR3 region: CASSEAGRGPYGYTF. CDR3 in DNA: TGTGCCAGCAGTGAAGCGGGCAGGGGGCCGTATGGCTACACCTTC.

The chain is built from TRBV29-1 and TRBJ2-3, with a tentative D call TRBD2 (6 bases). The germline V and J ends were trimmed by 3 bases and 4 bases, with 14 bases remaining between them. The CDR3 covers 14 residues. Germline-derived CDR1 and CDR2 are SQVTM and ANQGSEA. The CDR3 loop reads CSVDPGTLSDTQYF. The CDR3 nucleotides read TGCAGCGTTGACCCCGGGACTCTCTCAGATACGCAGTATTTT.

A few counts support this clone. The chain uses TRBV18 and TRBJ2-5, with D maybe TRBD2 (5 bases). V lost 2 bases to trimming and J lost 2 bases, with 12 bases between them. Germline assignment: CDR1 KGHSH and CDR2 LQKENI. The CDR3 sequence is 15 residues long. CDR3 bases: TGTGCCAGCTCACCAAGGCGGGCAGGTCAAGAGACCCAGTACTTC. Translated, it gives CASSPRRAGQETQYF.

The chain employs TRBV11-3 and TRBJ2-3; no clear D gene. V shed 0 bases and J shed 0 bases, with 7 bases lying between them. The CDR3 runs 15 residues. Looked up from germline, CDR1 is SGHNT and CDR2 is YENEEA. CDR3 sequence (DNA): TGTGCCAGCAGCTTAGACTACCGTAGCACAGATACGCAGTATTTT. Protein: CASSLDYRSTDTQYF.

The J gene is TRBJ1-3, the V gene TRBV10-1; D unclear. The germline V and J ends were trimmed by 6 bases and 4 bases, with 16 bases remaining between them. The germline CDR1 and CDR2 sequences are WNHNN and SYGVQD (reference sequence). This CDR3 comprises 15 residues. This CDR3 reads CASSPDPSRGNTIYF. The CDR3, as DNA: TGCGCCAGCAGCCCCGACCCTTCCCGAGGAAACACCATATATTTT.

CDR3 bases: TGTGCCAGCAGTTTATCGCCTGGACTGAACACTGAAGCTTTCTTT. Protein product: CASSLSPGLNTEAFF. The chain has TRBV27 and TRBJ1-1; D is unclear. Germline V gene sequence: CDR1 MNHEY, CDR2 SMNVEV (reference sequence). Between the trimmed V and J ends, which lost 0 bases and 0 bases, there was a span of 8 bases. The CDR3 length is 15 residues.

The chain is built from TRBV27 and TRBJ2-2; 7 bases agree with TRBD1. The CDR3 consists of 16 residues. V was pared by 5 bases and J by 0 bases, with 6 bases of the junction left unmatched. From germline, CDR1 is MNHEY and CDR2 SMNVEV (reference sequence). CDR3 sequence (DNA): TGTGCCAGCAGTGCGTCGGGACAGTCGAACACCGGGGAGCTGTTTTTT. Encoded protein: CASSASGQSNTGELFF.

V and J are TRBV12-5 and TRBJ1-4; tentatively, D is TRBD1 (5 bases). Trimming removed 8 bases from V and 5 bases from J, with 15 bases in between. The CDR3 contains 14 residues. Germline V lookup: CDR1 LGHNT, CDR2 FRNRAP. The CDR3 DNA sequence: TGTGCTAGTCGAGTTTGGGGGTCGAATGAAAAACTGTTTTTT. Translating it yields CASRVWGSNEKLFF.

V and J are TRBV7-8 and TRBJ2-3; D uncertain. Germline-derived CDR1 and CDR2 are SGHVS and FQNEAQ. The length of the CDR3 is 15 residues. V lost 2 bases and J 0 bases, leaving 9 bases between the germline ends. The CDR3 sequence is CASSLLLVSTDTQYF. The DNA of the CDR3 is TGTGCCAGCAGCTTACTTCTAGTCAGCACAGATACGCAGTATTTT.

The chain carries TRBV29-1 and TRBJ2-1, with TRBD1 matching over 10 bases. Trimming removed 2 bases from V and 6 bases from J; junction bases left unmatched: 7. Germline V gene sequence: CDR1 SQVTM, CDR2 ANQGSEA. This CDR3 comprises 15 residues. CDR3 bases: TGCAGCGTTGAAAGGGACAGGGGTGTATCCAATGAGCAGTTCTTC. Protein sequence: CSVERDRGVSNEQFF.

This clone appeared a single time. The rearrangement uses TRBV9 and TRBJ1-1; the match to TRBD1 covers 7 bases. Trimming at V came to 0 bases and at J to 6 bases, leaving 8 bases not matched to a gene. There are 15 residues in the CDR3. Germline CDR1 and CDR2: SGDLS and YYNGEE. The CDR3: CASSVGGRDSPEAFF. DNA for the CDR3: TGTGCCAGCAGCGTAGGCGGACGGGACAGCCCTGAAGCTTTCTTT. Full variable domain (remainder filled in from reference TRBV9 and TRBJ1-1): DSGVTQTPKHLITATGQRVTLRCSPRSGDLSVYWYQQSLDQGLQFLIQYYNGEERAKGNILERFSAQQFPDLHSELNLSSLELGDSALYFCASSVGGRDSPEAFFGQGTRLTVV.

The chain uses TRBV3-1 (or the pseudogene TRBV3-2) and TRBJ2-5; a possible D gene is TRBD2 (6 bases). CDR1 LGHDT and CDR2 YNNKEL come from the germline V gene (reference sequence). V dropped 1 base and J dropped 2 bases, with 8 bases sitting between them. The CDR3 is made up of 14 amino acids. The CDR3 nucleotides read TGTGCCAGCAGCCAAGGGACTACACAAGAGACCCAGTACTTC. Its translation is CASSQGTTQETQYF.

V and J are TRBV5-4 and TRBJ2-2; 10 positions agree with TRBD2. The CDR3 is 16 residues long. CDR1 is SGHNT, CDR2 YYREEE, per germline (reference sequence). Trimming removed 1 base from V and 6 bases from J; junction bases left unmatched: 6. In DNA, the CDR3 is TGTGCCAGCAGCTTGAAGAGCGGGGGGGCCCCCGGGGAGCTGTTTTTT. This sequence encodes CASSLKSGGAPGELFF.

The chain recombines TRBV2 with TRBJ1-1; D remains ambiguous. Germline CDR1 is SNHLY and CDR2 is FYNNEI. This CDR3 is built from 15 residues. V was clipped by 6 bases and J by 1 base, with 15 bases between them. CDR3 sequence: CASSVGMGRNTEAFF. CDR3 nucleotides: TGTGCCAGCAGCGTAGGGATGGGAAGGAACACTGAAGCTTTCTTT.

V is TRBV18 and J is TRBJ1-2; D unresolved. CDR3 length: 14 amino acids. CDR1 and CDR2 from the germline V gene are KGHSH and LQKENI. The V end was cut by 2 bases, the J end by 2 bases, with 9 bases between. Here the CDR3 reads CASSPEASNYGYTF. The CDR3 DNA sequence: TGTGCCAGCTCACCAGAGGCTTCGAACTATGGCTACACCTTC.

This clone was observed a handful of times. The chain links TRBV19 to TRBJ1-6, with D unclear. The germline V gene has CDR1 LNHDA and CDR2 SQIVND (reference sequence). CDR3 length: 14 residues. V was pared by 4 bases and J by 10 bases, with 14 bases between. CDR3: CASSTRGLGSPLHF. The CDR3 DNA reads TGTGCCAGTAGTACCCGAGGGCTAGGCTCACCCCTCCACTTT.

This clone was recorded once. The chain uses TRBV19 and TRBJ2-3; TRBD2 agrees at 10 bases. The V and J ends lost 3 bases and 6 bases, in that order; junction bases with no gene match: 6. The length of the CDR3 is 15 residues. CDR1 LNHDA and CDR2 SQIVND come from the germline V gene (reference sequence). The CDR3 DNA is TGTGCCAGTAGTATCGTAGCGGGGGGCATGGATACGCAGTATTTT. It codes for CASSIVAGGMDTQYF.

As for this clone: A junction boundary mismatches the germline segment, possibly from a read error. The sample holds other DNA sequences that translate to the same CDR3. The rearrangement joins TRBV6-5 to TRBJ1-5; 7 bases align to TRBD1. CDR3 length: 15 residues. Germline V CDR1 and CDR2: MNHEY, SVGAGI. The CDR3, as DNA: TGTGCCAGCAGTTTGGGACAGTATAGCAATCAGCCCCAGCACTTT. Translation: CASSLGQYSNQPQHF.

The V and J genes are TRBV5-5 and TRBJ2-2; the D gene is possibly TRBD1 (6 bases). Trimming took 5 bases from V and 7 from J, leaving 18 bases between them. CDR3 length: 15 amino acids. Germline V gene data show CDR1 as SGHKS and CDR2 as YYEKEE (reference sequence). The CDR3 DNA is TGTGCCAGCAGGATACATCAGGGGATGGTCGGGGAGCTGTTTTTT. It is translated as CASRIHQGMVGELFF. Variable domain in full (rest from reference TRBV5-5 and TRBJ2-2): DAGVTQSPTHLIKTRGQQVTLRCSPISGHKSVSWYQQVLGQGPQFIFQYYEKEERGRGNFPDRFSARQFPNYSSELNVNALLLGDSALYLCASRIHQGMVGELFFGEGSRLTVL.

The CDR3 region has the DNA TGTGCCAGTGACAGAAACTATGGCTACACCTTC. It codes for CASDRNYGYTF. The chain joins TRBV30 to TRBJ1-2, with D possibly matching TRBD1 (5 bases). CDR1 is GTSNPN and CDR2 is SVGIG in the germline V gene (reference sequence). V was cut by 8 bases and J by 2 bases, with 9 bases left in between. CDR3 length equals 11 residues.

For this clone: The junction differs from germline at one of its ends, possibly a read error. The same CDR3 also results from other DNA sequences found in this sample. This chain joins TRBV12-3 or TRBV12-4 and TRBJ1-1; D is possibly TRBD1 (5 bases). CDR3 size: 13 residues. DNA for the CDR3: TGTGCCAGCAGTCGAGCAGGGAACACTGAGGCTTTCTTT. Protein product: CASSRAGNTEAFF.

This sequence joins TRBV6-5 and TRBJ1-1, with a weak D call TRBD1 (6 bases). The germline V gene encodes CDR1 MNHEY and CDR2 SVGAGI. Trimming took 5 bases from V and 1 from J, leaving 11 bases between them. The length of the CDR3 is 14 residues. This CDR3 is CASSRTDENTEAFF. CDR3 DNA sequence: TGTGCCAGCAGTAGGACAGATGAGAACACTGAAGCTTTCTTT.

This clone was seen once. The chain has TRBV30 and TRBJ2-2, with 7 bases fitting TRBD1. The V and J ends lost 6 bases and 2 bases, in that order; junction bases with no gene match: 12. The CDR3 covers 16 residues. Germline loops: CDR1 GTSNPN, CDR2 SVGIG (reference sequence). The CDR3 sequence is CACPEQGKPNTGELFF. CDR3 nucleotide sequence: TGTGCCTGCCCTGAACAGGGGAAGCCCAACACCGGGGAGCTGTTTTTT.

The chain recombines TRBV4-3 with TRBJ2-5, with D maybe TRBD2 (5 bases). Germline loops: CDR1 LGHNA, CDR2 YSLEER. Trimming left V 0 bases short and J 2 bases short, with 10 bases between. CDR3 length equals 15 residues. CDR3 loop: CASSQDLSGQETQYF. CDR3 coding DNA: TGCGCCAGCAGCCAAGATTTGTCGGGGCAAGAGACCCAGTACTTC.

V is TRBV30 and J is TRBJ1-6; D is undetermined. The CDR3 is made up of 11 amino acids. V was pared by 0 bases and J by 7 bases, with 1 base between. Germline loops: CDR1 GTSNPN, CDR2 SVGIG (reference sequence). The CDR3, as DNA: TGTGCCTGGAGTGTAAATTCACCCCTCCACTTT. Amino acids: CAWSVNSPLHF. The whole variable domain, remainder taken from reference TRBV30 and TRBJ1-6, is SQTIHQWPATLVQPVGSPLSLECTVEGTSNPNLYWYRQAAGRGLQLLFYSVGIGQISSEVPQNLSASRPQDRQFILSSKKLLLSDSGFYLCAWSVNSPLHFGNGTRLTVT.

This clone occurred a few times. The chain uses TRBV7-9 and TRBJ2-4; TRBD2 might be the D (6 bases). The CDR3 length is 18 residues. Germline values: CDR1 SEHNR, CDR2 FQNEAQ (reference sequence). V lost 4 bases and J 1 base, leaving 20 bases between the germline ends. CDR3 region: CASSYPRRELWAKNIQYF. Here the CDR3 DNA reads TGTGCCAGCAGCTATCCCCGACGGGAGCTCTGGGCCAAAAACATTCAGTACTTC. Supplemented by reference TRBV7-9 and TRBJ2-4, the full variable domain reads DTGVSQNPRHKITKRGQNVTFRCDPISEHNRLYWYRQTLGQGPEFLTYFQNEAQLEKSRLLSDRFSAERPKGSFSTLEIQRTEQGDSAMYLCASSYPRRELWAKNIQYFGAGTRLSVL.